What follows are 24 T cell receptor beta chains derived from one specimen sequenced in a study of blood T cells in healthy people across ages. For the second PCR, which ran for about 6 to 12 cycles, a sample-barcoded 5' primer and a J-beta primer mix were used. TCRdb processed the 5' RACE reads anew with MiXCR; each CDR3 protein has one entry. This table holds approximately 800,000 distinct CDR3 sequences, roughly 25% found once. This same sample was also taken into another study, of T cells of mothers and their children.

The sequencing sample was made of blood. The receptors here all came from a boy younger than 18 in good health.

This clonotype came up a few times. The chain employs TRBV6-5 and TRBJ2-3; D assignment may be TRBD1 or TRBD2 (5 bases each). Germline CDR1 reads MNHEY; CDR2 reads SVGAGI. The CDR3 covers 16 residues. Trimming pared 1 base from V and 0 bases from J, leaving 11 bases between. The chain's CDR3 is CASSYFTGASTDTQYF. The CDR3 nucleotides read TGTGCCAGCAGTTACTTTACCGGGGCTAGCACAGATACGCAGTATTTT.

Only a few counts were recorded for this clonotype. The CDR3 loop is CASSSPGQDSNQPQHF. The CDR3 bases are TGTGCCAGCAGCTCCCCTGGACAGGATAGCAATCAGCCCCAGCATTTT. The genes are TRBV7-8 and TRBJ1-5; 7 bases match TRBD1. The trim removed 4 bases at V and 0 bases at J, leaving 6 bases unmatched. The CDR3 spans 16 residues. Germline CDR1 SGHVS, CDR2 FQNEAQ.

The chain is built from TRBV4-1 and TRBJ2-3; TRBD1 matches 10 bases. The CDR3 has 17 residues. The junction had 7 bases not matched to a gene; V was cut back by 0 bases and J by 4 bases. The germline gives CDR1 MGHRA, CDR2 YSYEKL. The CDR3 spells CASSQEYGTGVSDTQYF. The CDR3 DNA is TGCGCCAGCAGCCAAGAGTACGGGACAGGGGTTTCAGATACGCAGTATTTT.

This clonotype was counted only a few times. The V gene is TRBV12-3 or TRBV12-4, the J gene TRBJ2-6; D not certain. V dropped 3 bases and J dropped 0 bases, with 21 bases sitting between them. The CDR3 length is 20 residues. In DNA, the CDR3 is TGTGCCAGCAGTTTTAATCGACTGCAAGGGATCAGCTCTGGGGCCAACGTCCTGACTTTC. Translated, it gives CASSFNRLQGISSGANVLTF.

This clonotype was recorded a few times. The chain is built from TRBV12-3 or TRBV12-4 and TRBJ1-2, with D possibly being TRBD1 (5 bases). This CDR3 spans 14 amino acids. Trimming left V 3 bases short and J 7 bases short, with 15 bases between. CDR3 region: CASSFTGLARGYTF. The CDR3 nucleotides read TGTGCCAGCAGTTTTACGGGGCTGGCGCGTGGCTACACCTTC.

CDR3: CASSLTGDDPSGANVLTF. In DNA, the CDR3 is TGTGCCAGCAGCCTAACAGGGGATGACCCCTCTGGGGCCAACGTCCTGACTTTC. The chain links TRBV14 to TRBJ2-6; 7 bases fit TRBD1. Germline CDR1 is SGHDN and CDR2 is FVKESK. V lost 4 bases and J lost 0; bases outside the gene matches: 9. This CDR3 is built from 18 residues.

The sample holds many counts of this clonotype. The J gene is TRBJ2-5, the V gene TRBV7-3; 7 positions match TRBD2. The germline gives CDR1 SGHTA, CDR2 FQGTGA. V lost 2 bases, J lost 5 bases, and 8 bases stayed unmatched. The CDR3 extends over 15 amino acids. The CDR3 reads CASSLWAGVGETQYF. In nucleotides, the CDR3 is TGTGCCAGCAGCTTATGGGCGGGAGTGGGTGAGACCCAGTACTTC. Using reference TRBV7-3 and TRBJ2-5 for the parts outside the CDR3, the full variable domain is GAGVSQTPSNKVTEKGKYVELRCDPISGHTALYWYRQSLGQGPEFLIYFQGTGAADDSGLPNDRFFAVRPEGSVSTLKIQRTERGDSAVYLCASSLWAGVGETQYFGPGTRLLVL.

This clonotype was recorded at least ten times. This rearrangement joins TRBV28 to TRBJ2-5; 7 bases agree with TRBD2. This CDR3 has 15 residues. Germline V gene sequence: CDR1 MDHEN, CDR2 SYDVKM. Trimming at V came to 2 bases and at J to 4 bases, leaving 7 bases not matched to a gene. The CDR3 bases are TGTGCCAGCAGTTTACCTAGCGGCTCTTCAGAGACCCAGTACTTC. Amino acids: CASSLPSGSSETQYF.

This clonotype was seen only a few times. The chain's CDR3 is CSAPLHRGQETQYF. In nucleotides, the CDR3 is TGCAGTGCTCCACTCCACAGGGGTCAAGAGACCCAGTACTTC. The chain joins TRBV20-1 to TRBJ2-5, with 7 bases that match TRBD1. Germline V gene lookup returns CDR1 DFQATT and CDR2 SNEGSKA (reference sequence). CDR3 length: 14 amino acids. Unmatched junction bases numbered 8, after V lost 5 bases and J lost 2 bases.

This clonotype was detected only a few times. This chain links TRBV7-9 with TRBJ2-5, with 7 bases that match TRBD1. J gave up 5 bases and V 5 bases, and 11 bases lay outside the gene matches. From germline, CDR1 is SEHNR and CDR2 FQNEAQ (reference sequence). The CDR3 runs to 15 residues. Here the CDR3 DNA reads TGTGCCAGCAGCGTTGGTAGGGCACAGGGGGAGACCCAGTACTTC. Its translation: CASSVGRAQGETQYF.

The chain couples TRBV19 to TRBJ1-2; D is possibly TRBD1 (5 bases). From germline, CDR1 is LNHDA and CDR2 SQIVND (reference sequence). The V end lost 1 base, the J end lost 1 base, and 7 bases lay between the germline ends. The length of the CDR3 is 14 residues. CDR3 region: CASSIGQNNYGYTF. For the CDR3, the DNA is TGTGCCAGTAGTATAGGACAGAATAACTATGGCTACACCTTC. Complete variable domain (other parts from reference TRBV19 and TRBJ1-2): DGGITQSPKYLFRKEGQNVTLSCEQNLNHDAMYWYRQDPGQGLRLIYYSQIVNDFQKGDIAEGYSVSREKKESFPLTVTSAQKNPTAFYLCASSIGQNNYGYTFGSGTRLTVV.

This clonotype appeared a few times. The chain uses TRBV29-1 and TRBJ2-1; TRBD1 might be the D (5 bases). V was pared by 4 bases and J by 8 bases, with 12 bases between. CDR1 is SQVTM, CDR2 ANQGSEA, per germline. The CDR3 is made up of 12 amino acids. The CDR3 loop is CSVVSGSHEQFF. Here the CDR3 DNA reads TGCAGCGTTGTTTCAGGGTCCCATGAGCAGTTCTTC.

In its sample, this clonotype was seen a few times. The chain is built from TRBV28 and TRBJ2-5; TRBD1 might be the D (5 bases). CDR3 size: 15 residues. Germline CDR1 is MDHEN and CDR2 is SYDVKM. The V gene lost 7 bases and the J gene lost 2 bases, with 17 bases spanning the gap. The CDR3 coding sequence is TGTGCCAGCACCTTACGGACATACCTACAAGAGACCCAGTACTTC. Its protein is CASTLRTYLQETQYF. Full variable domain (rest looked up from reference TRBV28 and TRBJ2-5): DVKVTQSSRYLVKRTGEKVFLECVQDMDHENMFWYRQDPGLGLRLIYFSYDVKMKEKGDIPEGYSVSREKKERFSLILESASTNQTSMYLCASTLRTYLQETQYFGPGTRLLVL.

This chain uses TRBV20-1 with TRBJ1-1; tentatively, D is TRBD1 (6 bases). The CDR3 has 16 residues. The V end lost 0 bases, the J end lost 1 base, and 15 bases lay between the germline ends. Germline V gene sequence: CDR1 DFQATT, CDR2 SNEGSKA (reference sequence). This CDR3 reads CSARDVTGRTNTEAFF. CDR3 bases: TGCAGTGCTAGAGACGTGACAGGTAGAACGAACACTGAAGCTTTCTTT.

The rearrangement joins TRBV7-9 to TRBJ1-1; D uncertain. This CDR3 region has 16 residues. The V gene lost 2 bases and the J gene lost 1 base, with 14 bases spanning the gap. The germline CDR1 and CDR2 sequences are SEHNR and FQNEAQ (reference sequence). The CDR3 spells CASSLIRSGQNTEAFF. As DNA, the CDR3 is TGTGCCAGCAGCTTAATACGGTCCGGCCAGAACACTGAAGCTTTCTTT.

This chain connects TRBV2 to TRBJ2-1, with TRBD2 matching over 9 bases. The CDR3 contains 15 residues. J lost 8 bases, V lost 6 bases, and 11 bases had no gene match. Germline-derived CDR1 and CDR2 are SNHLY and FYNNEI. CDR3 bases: TGTGCCAGCAGGGGGTTTAGCGGGGGAGGCGATGAGCAGTTCTTC. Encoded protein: CASRGFSGGGDEQFF.

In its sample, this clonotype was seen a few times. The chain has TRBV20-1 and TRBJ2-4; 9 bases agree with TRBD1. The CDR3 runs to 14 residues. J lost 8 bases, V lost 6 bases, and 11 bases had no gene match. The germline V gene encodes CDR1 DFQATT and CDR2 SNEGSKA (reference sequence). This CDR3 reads CSASPGQGRDIQYF. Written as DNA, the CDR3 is TGCAGTGCCAGCCCGGGACAGGGTAGGGACATTCAGTACTTC.

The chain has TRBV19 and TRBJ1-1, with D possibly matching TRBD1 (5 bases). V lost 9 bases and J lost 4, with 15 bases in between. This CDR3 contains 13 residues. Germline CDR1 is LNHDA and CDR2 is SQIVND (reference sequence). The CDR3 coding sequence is TGTGCCAGCATCAGGGTCAAAGGCACTGAAGCTTTCTTT. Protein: CASIRVKGTEAFF.

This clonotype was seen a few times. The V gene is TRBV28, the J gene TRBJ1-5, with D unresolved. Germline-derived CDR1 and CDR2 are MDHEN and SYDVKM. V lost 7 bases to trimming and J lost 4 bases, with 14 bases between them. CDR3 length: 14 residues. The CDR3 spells CASTLFNLNQPQHF. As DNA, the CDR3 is TGTGCCAGCACCCTTTTTAACCTGAATCAGCCCCAGCATTTT.

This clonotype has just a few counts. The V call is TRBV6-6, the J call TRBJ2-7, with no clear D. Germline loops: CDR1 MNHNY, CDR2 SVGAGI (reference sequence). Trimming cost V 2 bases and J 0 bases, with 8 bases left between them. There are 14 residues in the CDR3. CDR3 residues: CASSYGLDSYEQYF. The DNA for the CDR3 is TGTGCCAGCAGTTACGGGCTCGACTCCTACGAGCAGTACTTC.

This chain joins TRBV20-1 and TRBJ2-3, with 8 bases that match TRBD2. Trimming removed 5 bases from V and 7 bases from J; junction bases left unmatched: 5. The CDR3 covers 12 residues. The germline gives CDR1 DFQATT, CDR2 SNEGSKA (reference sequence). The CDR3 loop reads CSAGRTSNTQYF. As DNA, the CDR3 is TGCAGTGCTGGCCGGACTAGCAATACGCAGTATTTT.

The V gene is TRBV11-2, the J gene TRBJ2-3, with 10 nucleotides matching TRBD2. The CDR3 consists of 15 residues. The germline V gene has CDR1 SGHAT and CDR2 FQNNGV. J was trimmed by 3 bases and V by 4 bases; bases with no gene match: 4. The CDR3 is CASSSSGGETDTQYF. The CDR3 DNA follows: TGTGCCAGCAGCTCAAGCGGGGGGGAGACAGATACGCAGTATTTT.

The CDR3 spells CASSLGLTASPYEQYF. The CDR3 nucleotides read TGTGCCAGCAGCTTGGGGTTGACGGCGTCCCCCTACGAGCAGTACTTC. The V call is TRBV5-5, the J call TRBJ2-5; D unresolved. Gene TRBJ2-7 matches the end of the DNA better, so the J call may be wrong. Germline V lookup: CDR1 SGHKS, CDR2 YYEKEE (reference sequence). The CDR3 extends over 16 amino acids.

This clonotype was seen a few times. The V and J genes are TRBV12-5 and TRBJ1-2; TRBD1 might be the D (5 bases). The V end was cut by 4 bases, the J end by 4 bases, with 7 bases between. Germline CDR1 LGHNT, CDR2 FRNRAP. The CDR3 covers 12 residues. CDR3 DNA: TGTGCTAGTGGTTCGGGGGGCTATGGCTACACCTTC. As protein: CASGSGGYGYTF. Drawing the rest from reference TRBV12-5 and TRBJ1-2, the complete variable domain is DARVTQTPRHKVTEMGQEVTMRCQPILGHNTVFWYRQTMMQGLELLAYFRNRAPLDDSGMPKDRFSAEMPDATLATLKIQPSEPRDSAVYFCASGSGGYGYTFGSGTRLTVV.